Each of the 16 T cell receptor beta chains below was sequenced from the same sample in a study of PD-1 blockade in classical Hodgkin lymphoma. Brentuximab vedotin exposure varied among the patients, all of whom had relapsed after autologous stem cell transplantation. Generated by immunoSEQ multiplex PCR, the TCRdb table keeps only in-frame clones and is missing some. Among under 30,000 clones listed, about four fifths were seen once. Sample: peripheral blood mononuclear cells (PBMCs), taken before the second cycle of nivolumab. These receptor sequences come from a human donor with classical Hodgkin lymphoma.

The chain employs TRBV19 and TRBJ2-1; 11 bases agree with TRBD2. Germline CDR1 is LNHDA and CDR2 is SQIVND (reference sequence). The CDR3 totals 14 residues. The junction had 2 bases not matched to a gene; V was cut back by 3 bases and J by 7 bases. CDR3 protein: CASSMTSGDNEQFF. The CDR3 DNA reads as TGTGCCAGTAGTATGACTAGCGGGGATAATGAGCAGTTCTTC.

The rearrangement uses TRBV11-3 and TRBJ2-5, with 9 positions matching TRBD1. This CDR3 is built from 14 residues. CDR1 and CDR2 (germline): SGHNT, YENEEA. J was trimmed by 5 bases and V by 5 bases; bases with no gene match: 6. CDR3 coding DNA: TGTGCCAGCAGCCCGACAGGGGGTAGGGAGACCCAGTACTTC. Its protein is CASSPTGGRETQYF.

The V call is TRBV19, the J call TRBJ1-1; no firm D call. Germline values: CDR1 LNHDA, CDR2 SQIVND (reference sequence). This CDR3 spans 13 amino acids. V lost 7 bases, J lost 1 base, and 10 bases lay in between. The CDR3 protein is CASTPGPNTEAFF. CDR3 sequence (DNA): TGTGCCAGTACTCCGGGTCCGAACACTGAAGCTTTCTTT.

The chain recombines TRBV18 with TRBJ2-3; D ambiguous. Germline CDR1 and CDR2: KGHSH and LQKENI. V was cut by 4 bases and J by 1 base, with 9 bases left in between. CDR3 length: 14 amino acids. CDR3 sequence reads: CASSLKMGTDTQYF. In DNA form, the CDR3 reads TGTGCCAGCTCACTAAAAATGGGCACAGATACGCAGTATTTT.

The count of this clone is one. The chain links TRBV4-3 to TRBJ1-4; D gene uncertain. The CDR3 has 13 amino acids. CDR1 and CDR2 from the germline V gene are LGHNA and YSLEER. Trimming took 4 bases from V and 8 from J, leaving 11 bases between them. The CDR3 DNA follows: TGCGCCAGCAGCCCCCGAACGGAGGAAAAACTGTTTTTT. Translated: CASSPRTEEKLFF.

V usage is TRBV5-6 and J usage is TRBJ1-5; possible D gene TRBD1, 5 bases. The CDR3 extends over 15 amino acids. Trimming removed 0 bases at V and 3 bases at J, with 10 bases between. CDR1 and CDR2 from the germline V gene are SGHDT and YYEEEE. CDR3 region: CASSLEGDVNQPQHF. CDR3 in DNA: TGTGCCAGCAGCTTGGAAGGGGATGTCAATCAGCCCCAGCATTTT.

V is TRBV28 and J is TRBJ1-5; no firm D call. CDR1 is MDHEN and CDR2 is SYDVKM in the germline V gene. Trimming removed 6 bases from V and 4 bases from J, with 10 bases in between. The CDR3 loop spans 13 amino acids. The CDR3 nucleotides read TGTGCCAGCAGCCCCACCCTTAATCAGCCCCAGCATTTT. Translating gives CASSPTLNQPQHF. The whole variable domain, remainder taken from reference TRBV28 and TRBJ1-5, is DVKVTQSSRYLVKRTGEKVFLECVQDMDHENMFWYRQDPGLGLRLIYFSYDVKMKEKGDIPEGYSVSREKKERFSLILESASTNQTSMYLCASSPTLNQPQHFGDGTRLSIL.

This rearrangement joins TRBV7-8 to TRBJ2-2, with 11 bases identical to TRBD2. This CDR3 is 16 amino acids long. After removal of 5 bases from V and 5 bases from J, the junction contained 7 bases not matched to a gene. Germline lookup yields CDR1 SGHVS and CDR2 FQNEAQ. The DNA for the CDR3 is TGTGCCAGCAGCCCAACTAGCGGGGGTGGGACCGGGGAGCTGTTTTTT. It encodes CASSPTSGGGTGELFF.

This clone has a single count. The CDR3 DNA sequence: TGTGCCAGCAGTGGACTAGCGGGGGGGCCCGATACGCAGTATTTT. Protein sequence: CASSGLAGGPDTQYF. V gene TRBV6-4 combines with J gene TRBJ2-3, with 14 nucleotides matching TRBD2. This CDR3 spans 15 amino acids. Germline CDR1 MRHNA, CDR2 SNTAGT. The V segment lost 4 bases and the J segment 6 bases; nucleotides outside the gene matches: 3.

The genes are TRBV4-1 and TRBJ1-6; TRBD1 matches 11 bases. This CDR3 spans 16 amino acids. Germline CDR1 reads MGHRA; CDR2 reads YSYEKL. Trimming removed 0 bases from V and 10 bases from J; junction bases left unmatched: 5. This chain's CDR3 is CASSQDWGQGGSPLHF. The CDR3, as DNA: TGCGCCAGCAGCCAAGACTGGGGACAGGGGGGATCACCCCTCCACTTT.

The V call is TRBV5-4, the J call TRBJ2-5; the D call may be TRBD1 or TRBD2 (5 bases each). CDR1 and CDR2 from the germline V gene are SGHNT and YYREEE (reference sequence). This CDR3 contains 14 residues. Deletions cut 3 bases from V and 5 bases from J, with 14 bases between. Written as DNA, the CDR3 is TGTGCCAGCAGCTCGGGACCGTCCCGGGAGACCCAGTACTTC. Translation gives CASSSGPSRETQYF. Combining the CDR3 with reference TRBV5-4 and TRBJ2-5 gives the whole variable domain ETGVTQSPTHLIKTRGQQVTLRCSSQSGHNTVSWYQQALGQGPQFIFQYYREEENGRGNFPPRFSGLQFPNYSSELNVNALELDDSALYLCASSSGPSRETQYFGPGTRLLVL.

The chain recombines TRBV6-6 with TRBJ2-3; D gene unclear. V was shortened by 6 bases and J by 0 bases, with 7 bases between the two germline ends. Germline V lookup: CDR1 MNHNY, CDR2 SVGAGI (reference sequence). The CDR3 is 13 residues long. CDR3 DNA sequence: TGTGCCAGCAGGCCCCCTAGCACAGATACGCAGTATTTT. Protein product: CASRPPSTDTQYF.

This chain connects TRBV5-1 to TRBJ2-2; TRBD1 is a possible D gene (6 bases). The germline V gene encodes CDR1 SGHRS and CDR2 YFSETQ. The CDR3 is 15 residues long. Trimming took 0 bases from V and 0 from J, leaving 6 bases between them. The CDR3 DNA follows: TGCGCCAGCAGCTTGGACAGGGCGAACACCGGGGAGCTGTTTTTT. Its protein is CASSLDRANTGELFF.

The V and J genes are TRBV19 and TRBJ1-5, with D tentatively TRBD1 (6 bases). The CDR3 has 13 amino acids. From germline, CDR1 is LNHDA and CDR2 SQIVND (reference sequence). With 4 bases removed from V and 7 bases from J, the gap between germline ends came to 11 bases. The CDR3: CASSTDRIQPQHF. The CDR3 DNA sequence: TGTGCCAGTAGTACCGACAGGATACAGCCCCAGCATTTT.

This clone came up once. J is TRBJ2-5 and V is TRBV7-2; D is possibly TRBD2 (6 bases). This CDR3 comprises 15 residues. Trimming cost V 5 bases and J 7 bases, with 20 bases left between them. The germline V gene has CDR1 SGHTA and CDR2 FQGNSA. The DNA for the CDR3 is TGTGCCAGCAGCCAGTTCGGGGGATGGGGAGCGACCCAGTACTTC. Its translation is CASSQFGGWGATQYF. Using reference TRBV7-2 and TRBJ2-5 for the parts outside the CDR3, the full variable domain is GAGVSQSPSNKVTEKGKDVELRCDPISGHTALYWYRQSLGQGLEFLIYFQGNSAPDKSGLPSDRFSAERTGGSVSTLTIQRTQQEDSAVYLCASSQFGGWGATQYFGPGTRLLVL.

The chain is built from TRBV2 and TRBJ2-2; 9 bases are shared with TRBD2. The CDR3 loop spans 21 amino acids. The trim removed 5 bases at V and 1 base at J, leaving 20 bases unmatched. Germline CDR1 is SNHLY and CDR2 is FYNNEI. CDR3 sequence (DNA): TGTGCCAGCAGTTATCTCGACTCTAGCGGGGAACCTGCCTTGAACACCGGGGAGCTGTTTTTT. Translated, it gives CASSYLDSSGEPALNTGELFF.